The 9 T cell receptor beta chains below come from one sample, sequenced in a study of cytomegalovirus exposure and HLA in healthy donors (dated by TCRdb to the late 2010s). The method was the immunoSEQ multiplex PCR assay. For the multiplex PCR, a mixture combining 60 forward primers for TCR Vbeta segments and 13 reverse primers for TCR Jbeta segments was used. As stored in TCRdb, this immuneACCESS dataset retains in-frame rearrangements with V and J assigned. A fraction of the clones does not appear; measured against another copy, unresolved V genes explain less than half of the discrepancy, and the remainder lacks a known reason. For this sample there are 200,000 or so clones; 87% appear just once. The ten largest make up about 0.24% of the sample. Sequencing was carried out using PBMCs. These receptors came from a girl under three years old in good health and CMV-seronegative.

The rearrangement joins TRBV7-9 to TRBJ2-5; maybe TRBD2 (5 bases). CDR3 length: 16 residues. Looked up from germline, CDR1 is SEHNR and CDR2 is FQNEAQ (reference sequence). Trimming cost V 3 bases and J 4 bases, with 18 bases left between them. CDR3 amino acids: CASSLRSSQIGETQYF. CDR3 DNA: TGTGCCAGCAGCTTGAGGTCTAGCCAAATAGGAGAGACCCAGTACTTC. The full variable domain, with the rest looked up from reference TRBV7-9 and TRBJ2-5, is DTGVSQNPRHKITKRGQNVTFRCDPISEHNRLYWYRQTLGQGPEFLTYFQNEAQLEKSRLLSDRFSAERPKGSFSTLEIQRTEQGDSAMYLCASSLRSSQIGETQYFGPGTRLLVL.

The V gene is TRBV25-1, the J gene TRBJ2-7; D is unresolved. The V gene's germline CDR1 is MGHDK and CDR2 SYGVNS. This CDR3 contains 16 residues. Trimming removed 1 base from V and 0 bases from J, with 13 bases in between. CDR3 nucleotides: TGTGCCAGCAGTGAATCCGCAGGATCTTACTCCTACGAGCAGTACTTC. Translating it yields CASSESAGSYSYEQYF.

This clone is a singleton in its sample. This chain joins TRBV29-1 and TRBJ1-1; a possible D gene is TRBD1 (6 bases). Trimming cost V 6 bases and J 10 bases, with 18 bases left between them. The V gene's germline CDR1 is SQVTM and CDR2 ANQGSEA. The CDR3 loop spans 12 amino acids. Here the CDR3 DNA reads TGCAGCGTCACGATCCAGGGGTACGGAGCTTTCTTT. It is translated as CSVTIQGYGAFF.

This clone was recorded only once. The chain couples TRBV29-1 to TRBJ2-1; TRBD2 might be the D (6 bases). V was shortened by 5 bases and J by 3 bases, with 11 bases between the two germline ends. The CDR3 covers 13 residues. CDR1 and CDR2 from the germline V gene are SQVTM and ANQGSEA. CDR3 DNA sequence: TGCAGCGTTCGGGAGTCCAACTACAATGAGCAGTTCTTC. Translated: CSVRESNYNEQFF.

The V gene is TRBV12-5, the J gene TRBJ1-4, with D possibly matching TRBD1 (5 bases). The CDR3 contains 12 residues. Germline V gives CDR1 LGHNT, CDR2 FRNRAP. V was shortened by 4 bases and J by 5 bases, with 5 bases between the two germline ends. The CDR3 bases are TGTGCTAGTGGTTGGACAAATGAAAAACTGTTTTTT. It encodes CASGWTNEKLFF.

The gene calls are TRBV27 and TRBJ2-7; 7 bases line up with TRBD2. V was clipped by 2 bases and J by 1 base; unmatched bases: 2. This CDR3 region has 14 residues. Looked up from germline, CDR1 is MNHEY and CDR2 is SMNVEV (reference sequence). Here the CDR3 DNA reads TGTGCCAGCAGTTTACGGGGGGATTCCTACGAGCAGTACTTC. Its protein product is CASSLRGDSYEQYF.

This clone was seen a handful of times. J is TRBJ2-3 and V is TRBV27; 9 bases map to TRBD2. From germline, CDR1 is MNHEY and CDR2 SMNVEV (reference sequence). V was pared by 6 bases and J by 4 bases, with 8 bases of the junction left unmatched. This CDR3 has 15 amino acids. The CDR3 region is CASRHLAGAADTQYF. The CDR3 bases are TGTGCCAGCAGACACTTAGCGGGGGCCGCAGATACGCAGTATTTT.

The genes are TRBV7-3 and TRBJ1-2; 8 bases line up with TRBD1. CDR1 SGHTA and CDR2 FQGTGA come from the germline V gene. After removal of 6 bases from V and 6 bases from J, the junction contained 6 bases not matched to a gene. The CDR3 spans 13 residues. CDR3 in DNA: TGTGCCAGCAGTCAGGACAGGGAGCATGGCTACACCTTC. It encodes CASSQDREHGYTF.

V gene TRBV27 combines with J gene TRBJ1-1, with a possible D match to TRBD1 (6 bases). The CDR3 spans 13 residues. The V gene's germline CDR1 is MNHEY and CDR2 SMNVEV (reference sequence). V lost 4 bases, J lost 4 bases, and 10 bases lay in between. In DNA, the CDR3 is TGTGCCAGCAGTTACAGGGAGCCCACTGAAGCTTTCTTT. Protein product: CASSYREPTEAFF.